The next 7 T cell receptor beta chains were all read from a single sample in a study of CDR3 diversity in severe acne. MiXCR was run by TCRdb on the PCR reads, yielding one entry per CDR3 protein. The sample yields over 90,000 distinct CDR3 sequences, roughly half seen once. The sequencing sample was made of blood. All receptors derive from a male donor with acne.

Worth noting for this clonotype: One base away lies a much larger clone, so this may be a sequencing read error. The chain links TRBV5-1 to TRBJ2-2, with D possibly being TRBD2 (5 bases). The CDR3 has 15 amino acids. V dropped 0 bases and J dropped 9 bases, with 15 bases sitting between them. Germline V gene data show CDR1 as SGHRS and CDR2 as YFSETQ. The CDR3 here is CASSLGGSWTWELFF. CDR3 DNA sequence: TGCGCCAGCAGCTTGGGAGGGTCCTGGACCTGGGAGCTGTTTTTT.

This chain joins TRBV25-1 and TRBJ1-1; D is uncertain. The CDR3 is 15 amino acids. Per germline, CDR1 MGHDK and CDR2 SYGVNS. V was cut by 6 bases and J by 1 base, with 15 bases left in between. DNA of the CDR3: TGTGCCAGCAGCCTTTTTCGGGCTTCGAACACTGAAGCTTTCTTT. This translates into CASSLFRASNTEAFF.

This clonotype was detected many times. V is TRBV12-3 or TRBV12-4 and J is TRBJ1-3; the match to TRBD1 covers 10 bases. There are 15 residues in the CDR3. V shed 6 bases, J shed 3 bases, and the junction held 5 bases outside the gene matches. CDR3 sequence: CASRIRTGGGNTIYF. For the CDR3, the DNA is TGTGCCAGCAGGATACGGACAGGGGGTGGAAACACCATATATTTT.

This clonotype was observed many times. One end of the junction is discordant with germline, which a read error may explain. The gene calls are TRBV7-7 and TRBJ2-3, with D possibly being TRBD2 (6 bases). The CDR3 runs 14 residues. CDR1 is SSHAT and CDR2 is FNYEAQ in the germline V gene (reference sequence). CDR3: CASSLAGGKDTQYF. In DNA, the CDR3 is TGTGCTAGCAGCTTAGCCGGAGGGAAAGATACGCAGTATTTT.

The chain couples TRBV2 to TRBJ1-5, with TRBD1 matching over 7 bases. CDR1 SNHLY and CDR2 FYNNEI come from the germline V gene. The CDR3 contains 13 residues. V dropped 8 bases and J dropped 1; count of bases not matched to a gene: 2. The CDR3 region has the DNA TGTGCCAGCGACAGGGCGAGCAATCAGCCCCAGCATTTT. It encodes CASDRASNQPQHF.

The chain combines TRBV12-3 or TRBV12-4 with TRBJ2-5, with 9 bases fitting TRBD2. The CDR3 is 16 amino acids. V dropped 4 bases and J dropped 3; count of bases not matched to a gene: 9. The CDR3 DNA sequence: TGTGCCAGCAGTTACTCGATATGGACTAGCGAAGAGACCCAGTACTTC. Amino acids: CASSYSIWTSEETQYF.

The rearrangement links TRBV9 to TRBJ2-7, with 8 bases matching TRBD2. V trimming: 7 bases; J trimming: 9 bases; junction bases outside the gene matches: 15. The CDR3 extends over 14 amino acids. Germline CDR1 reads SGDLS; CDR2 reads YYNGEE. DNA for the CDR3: TGTGCCAGCGGCCCGGGGGGGGGCGACCCTAGGCAGTACTTC. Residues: CASGPGGGDPRQYF.